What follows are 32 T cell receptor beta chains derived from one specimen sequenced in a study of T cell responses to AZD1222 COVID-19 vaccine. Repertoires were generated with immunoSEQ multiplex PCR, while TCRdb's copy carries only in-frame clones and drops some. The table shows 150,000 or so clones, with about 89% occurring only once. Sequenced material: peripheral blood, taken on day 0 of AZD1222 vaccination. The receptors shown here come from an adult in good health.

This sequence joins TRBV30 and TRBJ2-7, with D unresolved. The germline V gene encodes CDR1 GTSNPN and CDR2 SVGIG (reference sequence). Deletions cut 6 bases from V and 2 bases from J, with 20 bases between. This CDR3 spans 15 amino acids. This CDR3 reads CACQERFKLAYEQYF. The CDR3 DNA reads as TGTGCCTGCCAAGAAAGGTTTAAGTTGGCCTACGAGCAGTACTTC.

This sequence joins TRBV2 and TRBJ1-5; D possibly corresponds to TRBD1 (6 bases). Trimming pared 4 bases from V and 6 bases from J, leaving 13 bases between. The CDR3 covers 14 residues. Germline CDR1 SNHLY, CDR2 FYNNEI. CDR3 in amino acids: CASSGVYRAQPQHF. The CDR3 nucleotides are TGTGCCAGCAGTGGGGTCTACAGGGCTCAGCCCCAGCATTTT.

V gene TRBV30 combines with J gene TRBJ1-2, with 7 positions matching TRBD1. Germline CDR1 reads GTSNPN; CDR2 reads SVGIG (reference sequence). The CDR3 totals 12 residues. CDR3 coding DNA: TGTGCTTGGGCAGGGGGGAACTATGGCTACACCTTC. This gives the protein CAWAGGNYGYTF.

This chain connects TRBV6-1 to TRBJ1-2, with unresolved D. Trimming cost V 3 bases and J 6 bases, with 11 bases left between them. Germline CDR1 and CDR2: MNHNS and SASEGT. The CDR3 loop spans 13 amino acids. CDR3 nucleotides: TGTGCCAGCAGTGAGCGGTTGTTGGATGGCTACACCTTC. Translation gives CASSERLLDGYTF.

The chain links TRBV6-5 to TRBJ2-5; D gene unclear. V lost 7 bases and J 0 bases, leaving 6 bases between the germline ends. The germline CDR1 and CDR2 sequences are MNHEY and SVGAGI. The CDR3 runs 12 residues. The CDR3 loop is CASNQNQETQYF. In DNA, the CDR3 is TGTGCCAGCAACCAGAACCAAGAGACCCAGTACTTC.

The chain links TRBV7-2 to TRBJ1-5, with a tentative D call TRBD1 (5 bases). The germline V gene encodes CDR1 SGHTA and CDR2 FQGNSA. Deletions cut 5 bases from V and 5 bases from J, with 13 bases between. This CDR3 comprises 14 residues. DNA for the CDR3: TGTGCCAGCAGCCAAAACCTGGGGGATCAGCCCCAGCATTTT. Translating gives CASSQNLGDQPQHF. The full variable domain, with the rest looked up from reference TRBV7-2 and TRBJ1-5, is GAGVSQSPSNKVTEKGKDVELRCDPISGHTALYWYRQSLGQGLEFLIYFQGNSAPDKSGLPSDRFSAERTGGSVSTLTIQRTQQEDSAVYLCASSQNLGDQPQHFGDGTRLSIL.

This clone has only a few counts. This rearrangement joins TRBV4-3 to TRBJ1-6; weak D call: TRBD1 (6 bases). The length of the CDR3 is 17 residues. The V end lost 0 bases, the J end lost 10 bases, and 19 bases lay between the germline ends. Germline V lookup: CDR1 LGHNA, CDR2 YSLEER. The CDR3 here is CASSQEERGQGYSPLHF. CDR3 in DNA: TGCGCCAGCAGCCAAGAGGAGCGGGGGCAGGGGTACTCACCCCTCCACTTT.

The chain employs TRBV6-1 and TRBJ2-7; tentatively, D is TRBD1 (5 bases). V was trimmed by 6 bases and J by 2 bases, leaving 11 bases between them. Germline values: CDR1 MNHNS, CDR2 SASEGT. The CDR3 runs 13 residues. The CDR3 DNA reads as TGTGCCAGCAGCTCCGGACATCCCTACGAGCAGTACTTC. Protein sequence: CASSSGHPYEQYF.

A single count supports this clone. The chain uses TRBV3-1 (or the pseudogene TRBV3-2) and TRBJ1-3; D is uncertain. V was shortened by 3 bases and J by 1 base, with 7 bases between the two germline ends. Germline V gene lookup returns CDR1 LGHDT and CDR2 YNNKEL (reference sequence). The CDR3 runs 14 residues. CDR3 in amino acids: CASSQPGSGNTIYF. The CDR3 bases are TGTGCCAGCAGCCAGCCGGGGTCTGGAAACACCATATATTTT.

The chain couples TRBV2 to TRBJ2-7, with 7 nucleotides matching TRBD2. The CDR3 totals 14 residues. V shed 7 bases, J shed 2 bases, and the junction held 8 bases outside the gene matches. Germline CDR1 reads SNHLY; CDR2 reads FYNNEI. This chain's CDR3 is CASKIQSGTYEQYF. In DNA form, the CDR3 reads TGTGCCAGCAAAATCCAAAGCGGGACCTACGAGCAGTACTTC.

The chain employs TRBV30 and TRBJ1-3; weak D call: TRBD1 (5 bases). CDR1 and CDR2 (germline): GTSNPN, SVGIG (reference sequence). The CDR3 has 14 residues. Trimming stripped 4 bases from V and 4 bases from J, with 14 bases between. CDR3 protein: CAWTPHDRGNTIYF. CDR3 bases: TGTGCCTGGACCCCCCATGACAGAGGAAACACCATATATTTT.

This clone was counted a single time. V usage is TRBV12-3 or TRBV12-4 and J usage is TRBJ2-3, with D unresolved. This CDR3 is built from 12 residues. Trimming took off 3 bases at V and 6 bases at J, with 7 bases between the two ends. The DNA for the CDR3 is TGTGCCAGCAGTTTCTTCGGGGATACGCAGTATTTT. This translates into CASSFFGDTQYF.

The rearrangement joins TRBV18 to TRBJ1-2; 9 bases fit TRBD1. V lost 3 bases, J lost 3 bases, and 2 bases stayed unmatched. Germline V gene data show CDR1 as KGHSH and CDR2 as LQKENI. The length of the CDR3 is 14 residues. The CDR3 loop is CASSPGTGYYGYTF. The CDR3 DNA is TGTGCCAGCTCACCCGGGACAGGGTACTATGGCTACACCTTC.

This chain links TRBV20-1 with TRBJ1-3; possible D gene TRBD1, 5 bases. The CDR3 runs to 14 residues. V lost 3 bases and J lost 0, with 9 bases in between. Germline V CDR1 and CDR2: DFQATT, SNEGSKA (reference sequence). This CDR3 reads CSASRGNSGNTIYF. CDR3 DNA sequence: TGCAGTGCTAGTCGGGGGAACTCTGGAAACACCATATATTTT.

The CDR3, as DNA: TGCGCCAGCAGCTTGGTAGGGGGGGACACTGAAGCTTTCTTT. This translates into CASSLVGGDTEAFF. The V gene is TRBV5-1, the J gene TRBJ1-1, with D perhaps TRBD1 (6 bases). The length of the CDR3 is 14 residues. Looked up from germline, CDR1 is SGHRS and CDR2 is YFSETQ. V lost 0 bases to trimming and J lost 3 bases, with 9 bases between them.

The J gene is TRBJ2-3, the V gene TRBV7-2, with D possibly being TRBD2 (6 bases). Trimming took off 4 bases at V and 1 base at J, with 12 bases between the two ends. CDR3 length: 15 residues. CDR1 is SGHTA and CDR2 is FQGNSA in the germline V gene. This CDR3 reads CASSYRSGGTDTQYF. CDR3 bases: TGTGCCAGCAGCTACCGGTCGGGGGGCACAGATACGCAGTATTTT.

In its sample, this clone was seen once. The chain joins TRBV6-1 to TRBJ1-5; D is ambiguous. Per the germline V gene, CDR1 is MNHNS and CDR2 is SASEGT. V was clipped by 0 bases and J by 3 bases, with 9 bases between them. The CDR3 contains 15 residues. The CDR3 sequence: CASSEAFEFNQPQHF. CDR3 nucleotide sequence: TGTGCCAGCAGTGAAGCGTTTGAGTTCAATCAGCCCCAGCATTTT.

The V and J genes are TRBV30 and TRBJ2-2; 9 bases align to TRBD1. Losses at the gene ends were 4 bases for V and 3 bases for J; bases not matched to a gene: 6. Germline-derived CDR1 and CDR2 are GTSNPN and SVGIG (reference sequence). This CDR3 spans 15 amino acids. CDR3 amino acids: CAWKTGGLYTGELFF. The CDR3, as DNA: TGTGCCTGGAAAACAGGGGGCCTATACACCGGGGAGCTGTTTTTT. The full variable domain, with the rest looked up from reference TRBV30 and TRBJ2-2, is SQTIHQWPATLVQPVGSPLSLECTVEGTSNPNLYWYRQAAGRGLQLLFYSVGIGQISSEVPQNLSASRPQDRQFILSSKKLLLSDSGFYLCAWKTGGLYTGELFFGEGSRLTVL.

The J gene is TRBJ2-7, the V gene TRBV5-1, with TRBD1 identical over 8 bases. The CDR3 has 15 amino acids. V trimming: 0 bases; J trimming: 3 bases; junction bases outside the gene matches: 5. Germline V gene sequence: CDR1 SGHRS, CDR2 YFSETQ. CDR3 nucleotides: TGCGCCAGCAGCTTGGAAGGGACAGGCGTCTACGAGCAGTACTTC. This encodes CASSLEGTGVYEQYF.

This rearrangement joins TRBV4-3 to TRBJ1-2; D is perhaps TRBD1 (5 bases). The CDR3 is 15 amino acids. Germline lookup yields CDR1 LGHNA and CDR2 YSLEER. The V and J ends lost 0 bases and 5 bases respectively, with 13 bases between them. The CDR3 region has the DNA TGCGCCAGCAGCCAAGAGCTTCAGGGAGGTTATGGCTACACCTTC. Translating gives CASSQELQGGYGYTF.

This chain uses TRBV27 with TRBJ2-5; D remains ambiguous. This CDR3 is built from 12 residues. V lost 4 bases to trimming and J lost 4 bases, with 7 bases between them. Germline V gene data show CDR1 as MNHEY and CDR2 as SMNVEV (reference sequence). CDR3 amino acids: CASSSTGETQYF. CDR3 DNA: TGTGCCAGCAGTTCGACCGGAGAGACCCAGTACTTC.

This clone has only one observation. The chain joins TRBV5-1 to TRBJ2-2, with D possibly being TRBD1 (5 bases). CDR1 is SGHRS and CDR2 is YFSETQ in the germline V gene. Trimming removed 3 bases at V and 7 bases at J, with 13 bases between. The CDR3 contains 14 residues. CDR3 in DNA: TGCGCCAGCAGCTGGGGCGTAACAGACGGGGAGCTGTTTTTT. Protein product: CASSWGVTDGELFF.

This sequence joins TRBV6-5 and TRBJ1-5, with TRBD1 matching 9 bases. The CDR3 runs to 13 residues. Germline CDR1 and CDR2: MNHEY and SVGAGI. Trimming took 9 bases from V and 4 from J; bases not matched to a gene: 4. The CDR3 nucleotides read TGTGCCAGTACAGGGGGCCCGAATCAGCCCCAGCATTTT. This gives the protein CASTGGPNQPQHF.

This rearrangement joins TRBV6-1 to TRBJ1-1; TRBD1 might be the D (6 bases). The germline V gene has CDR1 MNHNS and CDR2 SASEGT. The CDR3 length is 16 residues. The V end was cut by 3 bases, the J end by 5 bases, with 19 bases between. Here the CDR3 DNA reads TGTGCCAGCAGTGACCGTTCTGGGGGGCTGGCTACTGAAGCTTTCTTT. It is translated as CASSDRSGGLATEAFF.

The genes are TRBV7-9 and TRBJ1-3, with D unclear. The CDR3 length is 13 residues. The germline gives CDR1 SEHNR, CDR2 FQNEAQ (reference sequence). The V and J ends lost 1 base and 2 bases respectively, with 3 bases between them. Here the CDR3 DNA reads TGTGCCAGCAGCTTAGAAGCTGGAAACACCATATATTTT. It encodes CASSLEAGNTIYF.

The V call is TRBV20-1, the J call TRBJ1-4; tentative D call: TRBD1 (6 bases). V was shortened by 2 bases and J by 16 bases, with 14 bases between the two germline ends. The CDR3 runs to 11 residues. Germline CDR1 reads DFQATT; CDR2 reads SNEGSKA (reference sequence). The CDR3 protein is CSARRDRPAFF. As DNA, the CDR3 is TGCAGTGCTAGAAGAGACAGGCCTGCGTTTTTT.

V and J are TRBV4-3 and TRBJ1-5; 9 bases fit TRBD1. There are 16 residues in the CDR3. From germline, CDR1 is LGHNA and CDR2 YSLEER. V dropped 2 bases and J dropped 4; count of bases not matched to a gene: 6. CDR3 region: CASSQSTGQGNQPQHF. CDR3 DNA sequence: TGCGCCAGCAGCCAATCCACGGGACAGGGTAATCAGCCCCAGCATTTT.

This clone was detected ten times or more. The chain's CDR3 is CASSELEVTDTQYF. The CDR3 DNA sequence: TGCGCCAGCAGTGAGCTCGAGGTCACAGATACGCAGTATTTT. The genes are TRBV10-2 and TRBJ2-3; D is unresolved. Germline loops: CDR1 WSHSY, CDR2 SAAADI. CDR3 length equals 14 residues. V gave up 2 bases and J gave up 2 bases, with 8 bases separating them.

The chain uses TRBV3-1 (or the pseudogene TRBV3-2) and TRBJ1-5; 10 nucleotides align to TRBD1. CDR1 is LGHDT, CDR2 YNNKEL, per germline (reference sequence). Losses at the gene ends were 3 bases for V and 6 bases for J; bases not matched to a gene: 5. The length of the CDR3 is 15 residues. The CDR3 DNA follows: TGTGCCAGCAGCCAGGGGACAGGGGCTTCTCAGCCCCAGCATTTT. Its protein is CASSQGTGASQPQHF.

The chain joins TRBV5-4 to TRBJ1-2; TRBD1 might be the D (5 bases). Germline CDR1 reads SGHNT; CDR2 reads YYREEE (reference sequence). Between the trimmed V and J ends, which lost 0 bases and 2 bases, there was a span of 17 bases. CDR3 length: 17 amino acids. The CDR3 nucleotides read TGTGCCAGCAGCTTGGTAGGCCGTGGGGCTCGGAACTATGGCTACACCTTC. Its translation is CASSLVGRGARNYGYTF.

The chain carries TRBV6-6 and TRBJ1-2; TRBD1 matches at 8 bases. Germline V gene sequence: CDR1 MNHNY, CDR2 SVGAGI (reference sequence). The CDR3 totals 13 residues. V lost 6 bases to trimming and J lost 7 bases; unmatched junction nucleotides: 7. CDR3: CASRSDRGSGYTF. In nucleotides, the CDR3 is TGTGCCAGCAGATCCGACAGGGGCAGTGGCTACACCTTC.

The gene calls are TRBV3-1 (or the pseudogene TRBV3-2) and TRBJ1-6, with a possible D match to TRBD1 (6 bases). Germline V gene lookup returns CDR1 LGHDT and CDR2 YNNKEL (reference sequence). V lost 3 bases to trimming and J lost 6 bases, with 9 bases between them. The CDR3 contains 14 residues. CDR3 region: CASSQRGGNSPLHF. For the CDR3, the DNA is TGTGCCAGCAGCCAGAGGGGGGGTAATTCACCCCTCCACTTT.